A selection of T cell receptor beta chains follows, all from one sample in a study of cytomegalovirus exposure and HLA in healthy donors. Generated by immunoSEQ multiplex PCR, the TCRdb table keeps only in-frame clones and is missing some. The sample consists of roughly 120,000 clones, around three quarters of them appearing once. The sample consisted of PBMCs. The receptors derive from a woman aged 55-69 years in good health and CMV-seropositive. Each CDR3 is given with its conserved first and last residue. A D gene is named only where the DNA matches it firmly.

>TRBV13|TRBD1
CASSLTGTGGRGREKLFF
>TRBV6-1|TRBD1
CASSARQGLNTEAFF
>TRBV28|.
CASRKGGLYEKLFF
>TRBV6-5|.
CATWEGWGNQPQHF
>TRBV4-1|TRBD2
CASSQRTSGGSSYNEQFF
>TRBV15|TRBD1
CATSTAGGSYEQYF
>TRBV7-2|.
CASSLSMGNTIYF
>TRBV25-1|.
CASSEHKNTGELFF
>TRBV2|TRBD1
CASSEETGPAYGYTF
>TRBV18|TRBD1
CASSQNRGSQETQYF
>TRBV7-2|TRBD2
CASSQSWTSVTYEQYF
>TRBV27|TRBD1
CASRDSLNEKLFF
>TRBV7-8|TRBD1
CASSRLDRGPGNTIYF
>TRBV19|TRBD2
CASSLRTSGRRKQGTDTQYF
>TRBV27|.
CASTSGQLNTEAFF
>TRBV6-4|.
CASSDSIGTLNEQFF
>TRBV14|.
CASSQDGRHTGELFF
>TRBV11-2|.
CASSFGGGAETQYF
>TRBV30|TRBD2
CAWSVEREWAYNEQFF
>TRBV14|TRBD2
CASSQRLAGASSTRPYHKSYEQYF
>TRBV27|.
CASSPYDSAYEQYF
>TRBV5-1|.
CASSLVLTRQETQYF
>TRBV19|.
CASSTRMSGSTDTQYF
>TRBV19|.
CASSMGYTEAFF
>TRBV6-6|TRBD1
CASSQTGNEKLFF
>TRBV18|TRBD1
CASSPTGTGTHEQYF
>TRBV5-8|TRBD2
CASSLAGTSGRLYEQYF